A single sample gave rise to the 32 T cell receptor beta chains below, sequenced in a study of T cells in Graves' hyperthyroidism and ophthalmopathy. TCR beta CDR3 sequences were amplified from RNA transcripts. The TCR CDR3 first-round RT-PCR relied on the HTBI primer set. One entry per CDR3 protein results from TCRdb running MiXCR on the multiplex PCR reads. The sample lists roughly 500,000 distinct CDR3 sequences; over 45% were seen once. The sequenced sample consisted of peripheral blood or thyroid tissue (not recorded which). These receptors originate from an adult woman with Graves' disease, either hyperthyroidism or ophthalmopathy (not recorded which).

The table lists this clonotype with many counts. The chain links TRBV12-3 or TRBV12-4 to TRBJ2-5, with D possibly matching TRBD1 (6 bases). Trimming removed 6 bases from V and 5 bases from J, with 13 bases in between. This CDR3 region has 13 residues. In nucleotides, the CDR3 is TGTGCCAGCAGCCCACAGGGATGGGAGACCCAGTACTTC. Encoded protein: CASSPQGWETQYF.

J is TRBJ1-2 and V is TRBV2; TRBD1 might be the D (6 bases). This CDR3 comprises 14 residues. Germline CDR1 reads SNHLY; CDR2 reads FYNNEI. Trimming pared 6 bases from V and 2 bases from J, leaving 13 bases between. The CDR3 loop reads CASRDSGTNYGYTF. CDR3 sequence (DNA): TGTGCCAGCAGGGACTCCGGGACAAACTATGGCTACACCTTC.

The gene calls are TRBV2 and TRBJ1-2; D is undetermined. V lost 1 base to trimming and J lost 4 bases, with 13 bases between them. The CDR3 extends over 15 amino acids. The germline CDR1 and CDR2 sequences are SNHLY and FYNNEI. The CDR3 here is CASSEGLKGGYGYTF. The CDR3 nucleotides read TGTGCCAGCAGTGAAGGCCTGAAGGGTGGCTATGGCTACACCTTC.

A few counts support this clonotype. The rearrangement joins TRBV7-2 to TRBJ2-5, with 7 positions matching TRBD2. The CDR3 spans 11 residues. Trimming removed 5 bases from V and 7 bases from J; junction bases left unmatched: 1. The germline CDR1 and CDR2 sequences are SGHTA and FQGNSA. Written as DNA, the CDR3 is TGTGCCAGCAGCGGCGGGGGGACCCAGTACTTC. Amino acid sequence: CASSGGGTQYF.

This clonotype was seen only a few times. This may come from a read error, since a much larger clone is one base off. The gene calls are TRBV29-1 and TRBJ2-2; TRBD1 agrees at 7 bases. Germline values: CDR1 SQVTM, CDR2 ANQGSEA. CDR3 length: 15 amino acids. The CDR3 sequence is CSVKEFGTVTGELFF. The CDR3 DNA is TGCAGCGTTAAAGAATTCGGGACAGTCACCGGGGAGCTGTTTTTT.

This clonotype was detected only a few times. The chain has TRBV19 and TRBJ1-1, with D unresolved. This CDR3 is built from 11 residues. Germline assignment: CDR1 LNHDA and CDR2 SQIVND (reference sequence). Trimming removed 3 bases from V and 10 bases from J, with 9 bases in between. CDR3 residues: CASSIGLGAFF. As DNA, the CDR3 is TGTGCCAGTAGTATTGGATTAGGAGCTTTCTTT.

The chain uses TRBV10-3 and TRBJ1-1, with D possibly TRBD1 on 5 matching bases. The CDR3 runs to 14 residues. Germline CDR1 is ENHRY and CDR2 is SYGVKD. Trimming took 5 bases from V and 4 from J, leaving 14 bases between them. The CDR3 DNA reads TGTGCCATCAGTTCCTGGGGGATTGGCACTGAAGCTTTCTTT. The encoded protein is CAISSWGIGTEAFF.

At least ten counts were recorded for this clonotype. The V gene is TRBV6-6, the J gene TRBJ1-5; TRBD1 aligns across 8 bases. This CDR3 has 14 amino acids. V dropped 5 bases and J dropped 2; count of bases not matched to a gene: 2. Germline assignment: CDR1 MNHNY and CDR2 SVGAGI (reference sequence). DNA for the CDR3: TGTGCCAGCAGTCAACAGGGGGGCAATCAGCCCCAGCATTTT. This translates into CASSQQGGNQPQHF.

This chain links TRBV7-3 with TRBJ2-5; the match to TRBD2 covers 7 bases. Germline V CDR1 and CDR2: SGHTA, FQGTGA. Trimming cost V 2 bases and J 7 bases; bases outside gene matches: 7. The CDR3 consists of 14 residues. As DNA, the CDR3 is TGTGCCAGCAGCTTACTCCCGGGGGAGGGGACCCAGTACTTC. Protein product: CASSLLPGEGTQYF.

This clonotype was found once. The CDR3 loop is CSAHALAGAYEQYF. Here the CDR3 DNA reads TGCAGTGCTCACGCCTTAGCGGGAGCCTACGAGCAGTACTTC. The chain couples TRBV20-1 to TRBJ2-7; TRBD2 agrees at 9 bases. CDR3 length: 14 residues. J gave up 2 bases and V 5 bases, and 7 bases lay outside the gene matches. Germline V gene sequence: CDR1 DFQATT, CDR2 SNEGSKA (reference sequence).

This clonotype has only a few counts. The rearrangement links TRBV19 to TRBJ1-6, with 11 bases identical to TRBD1. V trimming: 3 bases; J trimming: 10 bases; junction bases outside the gene matches: 5. CDR1 is LNHDA and CDR2 is SQIVND in the germline V gene (reference sequence). The CDR3 runs 15 residues. The CDR3 DNA sequence: TGTGCCAGTAGTATGGGACAGGGGGTATACTCACCCCTCCACTTT. Protein: CASSMGQGVYSPLHF.

The table lists this clonotype with a few counts. The V gene is TRBV15, the J gene TRBJ1-1, with TRBD1 matching over 8 bases. Germline assignment: CDR1 LNHNV and CDR2 YYDKDF (reference sequence). There are 14 residues in the CDR3. Germline trimming cut 5 bases from V and 8 bases from J; bases unmatched to any gene: 10. The CDR3 region is CATSETNRGSEAFF. The CDR3 DNA reads as TGTGCCACCAGCGAAACAAACAGGGGGAGCGAAGCTTTCTTT. Combining the CDR3 with reference TRBV15 and TRBJ1-1 gives the whole variable domain DAMVIQNPRYQVTQFGKPVTLSCSQTLNHNVMYWYQQKSSQAPKLLFHYYDKDFNNEADTPDNFQSRRPNTSFCFLDIRSPGLGDTAMYLCATSETNRGSEAFFGQGTRLTVV.

In its sample, this clonotype was seen a few times. This sequence joins TRBV7-3 and TRBJ1-6; possible D gene TRBD1, 5 bases. From germline, CDR1 is SGHTA and CDR2 FQGTGA. Trimming took off 4 bases at V and 10 bases at J, with 14 bases between the two ends. The length of the CDR3 is 14 residues. The CDR3 DNA follows: TGTGCCAGCAGCTCAGGGTCGGCGGGATCACCCCTCCACTTT. It yields the protein CASSSGSAGSPLHF.

J is TRBJ2-5 and V is TRBV2, with TRBD1 as a possible D gene (5 bases). The CDR3 runs 13 residues. Germline V gives CDR1 SNHLY, CDR2 FYNNEI. With 6 bases removed from V and 5 bases from J, the gap between germline ends came to 13 bases. The CDR3 is CASREWGRETQYF. The CDR3 DNA sequence: TGTGCCAGCAGGGAATGGGGCCGGGAGACCCAGTACTTC.

This sequence joins TRBV2 and TRBJ1-1, with 9 nucleotides matching TRBD1. V trimming: 7 bases; J trimming: 0 bases; junction bases outside the gene matches: 15. Looked up from germline, CDR1 is SNHLY and CDR2 is FYNNEI. There are 18 residues in the CDR3. The CDR3 nucleotides are TGTGCCAGCATTAGAGACAGGGGGGGAGCGGTTATGAACACTGAAGCTTTCTTT. Protein product: CASIRDRGGAVMNTEAFF. Variable domain in full (rest from reference TRBV2 and TRBJ1-1): EPEVTQTPSHQVTQMGQEVILRCVPISNHLYFYWYRQILGQKVEFLVSFYNNEISEKSEIFDDQFSVERPDGSNFTLKIRSTKLEDSAMYFCASIRDRGGAVMNTEAFFGQGTRLTVV.

This clonotype was detected ten times or more. The gene calls are TRBV19 and TRBJ2-7; perhaps TRBD1 as D (7 bases). Deletions cut 4 bases from V and 2 bases from J, with 12 bases between. Germline V gene lookup returns CDR1 LNHDA and CDR2 SQIVND (reference sequence). The CDR3 extends over 14 amino acids. The CDR3 DNA reads TGTGCCAGTAGTAGCGGGACAGACACCTACGAGCAGTACTTC. The encoded protein is CASSSGTDTYEQYF. The variable domain in full, completed from reference TRBV19 and TRBJ2-7, reads DGGITQSPKYLFRKEGQNVTLSCEQNLNHDAMYWYRQDPGQGLRLIYYSQIVNDFQKGDIAEGYSVSREKKESFPLTVTSAQKNPTAFYLCASSSGTDTYEQYFGPGTRLTVT.

This clonotype turned up a few times. The rearrangement uses TRBV4-3 and TRBJ1-6; weak D call: TRBD1 (6 bases). The CDR3 loop spans 15 amino acids. From germline, CDR1 is LGHNA and CDR2 YSLEER. V lost 4 bases, J lost 7 bases, and 14 bases lay in between. In DNA form, the CDR3 reads TGCGCCAGCAGCCCCCACAGGGAGGGGAATTCACCCCTCCACTTT. It specifies CASSPHREGNSPLHF.

Many counts were recorded for this clonotype. The CDR3 loop reads CASSETVPTGRAQPQHF. CDR3 coding DNA: TGTGCCAGCAGTGAAACGGTACCGACAGGAAGGGCTCAGCCCCAGCATTTT. The chain has TRBV6-1 and TRBJ1-5, with D perhaps TRBD1 (6 bases). Germline CDR1 is MNHNS and CDR2 is SASEGT. The CDR3 covers 17 residues. Trimming removed 2 bases at V and 6 bases at J, with 20 bases between.

The chain is built from TRBV7-2 and TRBJ1-4; 7 bases align to TRBD1. The CDR3 is made up of 14 amino acids. CDR1 and CDR2 from the germline V gene are SGHTA and FQGNSA. V was pared by 5 bases and J by 6 bases, with 6 bases of the junction left unmatched. In DNA form, the CDR3 reads TGTGCCAGCAGCCAGGGGGGAATAGATGAAAAACTGTTTTTT. Protein: CASSQGGIDEKLFF.

J is TRBJ2-7 and V is TRBV29-1; 7 bases match TRBD1. Germline V gives CDR1 SQVTM, CDR2 ANQGSEA. V gave up 6 bases and J gave up 2 bases; unmatched junction bases: 10. This CDR3 is 14 amino acids long. CDR3 region: CSVASGTETYEQYF. CDR3 DNA sequence: TGCAGCGTCGCCTCCGGGACAGAGACCTACGAGCAGTACTTC.

The rearrangement links TRBV29-1 to TRBJ2-5; TRBD2 aligns across 14 bases. This CDR3 has 15 residues. V lost 7 bases, J lost 5 bases, and 9 bases stayed unmatched. Germline V gene lookup returns CDR1 SQVTM and CDR2 ANQGSEA. The CDR3 reads CSAILGLAGVETQYF. CDR3 nucleotide sequence: TGCAGCGCTATACTGGGACTAGCGGGAGTCGAGACCCAGTACTTC.

The table lists this clonotype with many counts. This sequence joins TRBV6-4 and TRBJ2-3; no reliable D call. Germline V gives CDR1 MRHNA, CDR2 SNTAGT. Trimming took 5 bases from V and 0 from J, leaving 6 bases between them. The CDR3 has 13 residues. CDR3 sequence: CASSSTSTDTQYF. The CDR3 DNA reads TGTGCCAGCAGTTCGACTAGCACAGATACGCAGTATTTT.

The J gene is TRBJ2-7, the V gene TRBV5-1, with 8 bases aligning to TRBD1. Germline V CDR1 and CDR2: SGHRS, YFSETQ. With 9 bases clipped from V and 3 bases from J, the junction kept 17 bases outside the gene matches. CDR3 length equals 16 residues. The CDR3 here is CATRTGQAQVLYEQYF. CDR3 in DNA: TGCGCCACCCGAACGGGACAGGCCCAAGTCCTCTACGAGCAGTACTTC.

This clonotype was counted only a few times. The chain has TRBV20-1 and TRBJ1-2; TRBD1 matches 9 bases. The germline gives CDR1 DFQATT, CDR2 SNEGSKA (reference sequence). The V gene end was trimmed by 3 bases and the J gene end by 4 bases; junction bases not matched to a gene: 9. This CDR3 is built from 15 residues. CDR3 nucleotide sequence: TGCAGTGCTAGCGGGACAGGGTCCTTGGGCTATGGCTACACCTTC. Protein product: CSASGTGSLGYGYTF.

This clonotype was counted a few times. The rearrangement links TRBV9 to TRBJ2-7; perhaps TRBD2 as D (6 bases). The CDR3 totals 14 residues. The germline CDR1 and CDR2 sequences are SGDLS and YYNGEE. Trimming took 5 bases from V and 1 from J, leaving 13 bases between them. Here the CDR3 reads CASSWASESYEQYF. The CDR3 region has the DNA TGTGCCAGCAGTTGGGCTAGCGAATCCTACGAGCAGTACTTC.

This CDR3 is CSVAGTVNTEAFF. The DNA of the CDR3 is TGCAGCGTGGCCGGGACAGTGAACACTGAAGCTTTCTTT. The chain uses TRBV29-1 and TRBJ1-1, with 7 bases identical to TRBD1. The CDR3 runs to 13 residues. V gave up 6 bases and J gave up 0 bases; unmatched junction bases: 4. The germline V gene has CDR1 SQVTM and CDR2 ANQGSEA.

This clonotype was seen at least ten times. The chain has TRBV11-2 and TRBJ1-1; D is uncertain. Germline V gives CDR1 SGHAT, CDR2 FQNNGV. The V and J ends lost 0 bases and 1 base respectively, with 15 bases between them. The CDR3 extends over 17 amino acids. The CDR3 nucleotides are TGTGCCAGCAGCTTAGATGGTGGCCAGGTATCGAACACTGAAGCTTTCTTT. Its protein is CASSLDGGQVSNTEAFF. Drawing the rest from reference TRBV11-2 and TRBJ1-1, the complete variable domain is EAGVAQSPRYKIIEKRQSVAFWCNPISGHATLYWYQQILGQGPKLLIQFQNNGVVDDSQLPKDRFSAERLKGVDSTLKIQPAKLEDSAVYLCASSLDGGQVSNTEAFFGQGTRLTVV.

The chain combines TRBV19 with TRBJ1-2, with D unresolved. The CDR3 is made up of 12 amino acids. The germline V gene encodes CDR1 LNHDA and CDR2 SQIVND (reference sequence). The V and J ends lost 7 bases and 8 bases respectively, with 14 bases between them. CDR3 sequence (DNA): TGTGCCAGTACGTCGGCCGGCTGGGGCTACACCTTC. Translated: CASTSAGWGYTF.

This chain uses TRBV25-1 with TRBJ2-5, with 7 nucleotides matching TRBD2. The CDR3 runs 14 residues. V shed 2 bases and J 5 bases; nucleotides not matched to a gene: 5. CDR1 is MGHDK and CDR2 is SYGVNS in the germline V gene. The CDR3 region has the DNA TGTGCCAGCAGTGAAGAGGGGAGGGGTGAGACCCAGTACTTC. Its translation is CASSEEGRGETQYF.

Only a few counts were recorded for this clonotype. The rearrangement joins TRBV30 to TRBJ1-3; tentatively, D is TRBD1 (6 bases). Trimming left V 4 bases short and J 2 bases short, with 9 bases between. CDR1 is GTSNPN and CDR2 is SVGIG in the germline V gene (reference sequence). The CDR3 totals 13 residues. The CDR3 nucleotides are TGTGCCTGGACGGAGGGGGCTGGAAACACCATATATTTT. This gives the protein CAWTEGAGNTIYF.

The chain is built from TRBV29-1 and TRBJ1-2; D perhaps matches TRBD1 (5 bases). Trimming took 6 bases from V and 8 from J, leaving 22 bases between them. Germline CDR1 reads SQVTM; CDR2 reads ANQGSEA. The CDR3 totals 14 residues. The CDR3 sequence is CSVARDGRSQGYTF. In DNA, the CDR3 is TGCAGCGTAGCCAGGGACGGCAGGTCCCAAGGCTACACCTTC.

The chain carries TRBV19 and TRBJ2-7; 10 nucleotides line up with TRBD1. The CDR3 totals 15 residues. CDR1 is LNHDA, CDR2 SQIVND, per germline (reference sequence). Trimming cost V 9 bases and J 5 bases; bases outside gene matches: 13. CDR3 sequence reads: CASSALDRGRDEQYF. CDR3 coding DNA: TGTGCCAGCAGCGCCCTTGACAGGGGGCGCGACGAGCAGTACTTC. Full variable domain (rest looked up from reference TRBV19 and TRBJ2-7): DGGITQSPKYLFRKEGQNVTLSCEQNLNHDAMYWYRQDPGQGLRLIYYSQIVNDFQKGDIAEGYSVSREKKESFPLTVTSAQKNPTAFYLCASSALDRGRDEQYFGPGTRLTVT.